The clone carrying this T cell receptor (beta chain) turned up a few times. This sample stems from a study of blood T cell repertoires in COVID-19. At the level of the study: T cells, B-cell-depleted T cells, or PBMCs supplied cDNA or gDNA.

The CDR3 runs to 16 residues. CDR1 and CDR2 (germline): MDHEN, SYDVKM. The J segment lost 7 bases and the V segment lost 6 bases, leaving 15 bases of the junction unmatched. Source study methods: Using reference gene primer amplification, nucleated cell counts were estimated. Method: immunoSEQ multiplex PCR; TCRdb's copy keeps in-frame clones and lacks some. V and J calls and clone size are copied from that table; D and trimming were computed from the DNA. The sample shows about 250,000 clones, around 82% of them seen only once. Sequenced material: peripheral blood. This chain uses TRBV28 with TRBJ2-1, with 7 bases lining up with TRBD2. The TCR originated in a woman of 80 years or more with active or convalescent COVID-19. The CDR3: CASSLLWGGNSNEQFF. The CDR3 DNA reads TGTGCCAGCAGCCTCCTTTGGGGGGGGAACTCTAATGAGCAGTTCTTC. The full variable domain, in which reference TRBV28 and TRBJ2-1 provide the parts outside the CDR3, is DVKVTQSSRYLVKRTGEKVFLECVQDMDHENMFWYRQDPGLGLRLIYFSYDVKMKEKGDIPEGYSVSREKKERFSLILESASTNQTSMYLCASSLLWGGNSNEQFFGPGTRLTVL.